The 30 T cell receptor beta chains below come from one sample, sequenced in a study of blood T cells in healthy people across ages (dated by TCRdb to the mid-2010s). Libraries were constructed by 5' RACE. Sequenced using an Illumina HiSeq 2500. A second PCR of about 7 to 12 cycles was performed with a sample-barcoded 5' primer and a J-beta primer mix. TCRdb reworked the public reads: Q25 trimming with fastp, MiXCR clone assembly, productive beta chains retained. Rows matching on CDR3 protein sequence are summarized as one entry with the most common DNA and genes. This sample lists around 800,000 distinct CDR3 sequences; 40% to 65% were detected once. The top ten hold around 41% of the sample. The sequenced sample consisted of blood. Receptors originate from an elderly man in good health.

This sequence joins TRBV24-1 and TRBJ2-5; D perhaps matches TRBD2 (6 bases). Between the trimmed V and J ends, which lost 4 bases and 3 bases, there was a span of 20 bases. The CDR3 has 17 residues. Germline-derived CDR1 and CDR2 are KGHDR and SFDVKD. CDR3 residues: CATSDPGGNSQEETQYF. The CDR3 DNA is TGTGCCACCAGTGACCCCGGAGGGAACAGCCAAGAAGAGACCCAGTACTTC.

This clonotype was recorded a few times. The genes are TRBV28 and TRBJ2-7, with 7 bases lining up with TRBD1. Germline-derived CDR1 and CDR2 are MDHEN and SYDVKM. J gave up 0 bases and V 4 bases, and 12 bases lay outside the gene matches. The CDR3 contains 17 residues. The DNA of the CDR3 is TGTGCCAGCAGTTCACTCTTCCGGGACAGTCGCTCCTACGAGCAGTACTTC. Its protein is CASSSLFRDSRSYEQYF.

J is TRBJ1-5 and V is TRBV7-2; TRBD1 is a possible D gene (6 bases). The CDR3 consists of 16 residues. CDR1 SGHTA and CDR2 FQGNSA come from the germline V gene. The V end was cut by 4 bases, the J end by 3 bases, with 16 bases between. The CDR3 loop reads CASSSPPGHANQPQHF. The CDR3 DNA is TGTGCCAGCAGCTCCCCCCCGGGACACGCCAATCAGCCCCAGCATTTT. Filled out from reference TRBV7-2 and TRBJ1-5, the complete variable domain reads GAGVSQSPSNKVTEKGKDVELRCDPISGHTALYWYRQSLGQGLEFLIYFQGNSAPDKSGLPSDRFSAERTGGSVSTLTIQRTQQEDSAVYLCASSSPPGHANQPQHFGDGTRLSIL.

In this sample, this clonotype turned up once. This chain uses TRBV27 with TRBJ1-2; D gene uncertain. The CDR3 totals 14 residues. V dropped 3 bases and J dropped 1 base, with 9 bases sitting between them. In germline, CDR1 is MNHEY, CDR2 SMNVEV (reference sequence). For the CDR3, the DNA is TGTGCCAGCAGTTTCTCTCCTGTTAACTATGGCTACACCTTC. This gives the protein CASSFSPVNYGYTF.

The chain is built from TRBV29-1 and TRBJ2-2; unclear D gene. Trimming removed 5 bases from V and 5 bases from J, with 12 bases in between. Germline lookup yields CDR1 SQVTM and CDR2 ANQGSEA. This CDR3 has 13 residues. The CDR3 loop is CSVLLGSTGELFF. DNA for the CDR3: TGCAGCGTTCTCCTGGGGTCTACCGGGGAGCTGTTTTTT.

The rearrangement uses TRBV7-7 and TRBJ2-4; perhaps TRBD1 as D (5 bases). Judging by the DNA end, TRBJ2-5 fits better; the J call may be wrong. This CDR3 is built from 14 residues. The germline V gene encodes CDR1 SSHAT and CDR2 FNYEAQ (reference sequence). The CDR3 nucleotides read TGTGCCAGCAGCGTCGATAGGGGCCAAGAGACCCAGTACTTC. This translates into CASSVDRGQETQYF.

The V and J genes are TRBV7-2 and TRBJ1-5; no firm D call. Deletions cut 1 base from V and 9 bases from J, with 7 bases between. The germline V gene encodes CDR1 SGHTA and CDR2 FQGNSA. The CDR3 contains 12 residues. The CDR3: CASSLVAGPQHF. CDR3 nucleotide sequence: TGTGCCAGCAGCTTAGTGGCGGGGCCCCAGCATTTT.

The chain combines TRBV15 with TRBJ2-1, with D maybe TRBD2 (6 bases). The germline CDR1 and CDR2 sequences are LNHNV and YYDKDF (reference sequence). The CDR3 runs to 16 residues. Trimming left V 0 bases short and J 9 bases short, with 18 bases between. Here the CDR3 reads CATSREVLANSGEQFF. The CDR3 bases are TGTGCCACCAGCAGAGAGGTGCTAGCGAACAGTGGTGAGCAGTTCTTC.

This clonotype was counted a single time. The chain links TRBV3-1 to TRBJ2-5, with D perhaps matching TRBD2 (6 bases). The V end was cut by 4 bases, the J end by 12 bases, with 24 bases between. This CDR3 has 15 amino acids. Germline assignment: CDR1 LGHDT and CDR2 YNNKEL (reference sequence). CDR3 in amino acids: CASSPSSVSSYEKYF. The CDR3 nucleotides read TGTGCCAGCAGCCCCTCTAGCGTCTCCTCCTACGAGAAGTACTTC.

The chain joins TRBV7-2 to TRBJ2-7, with a tentative D call TRBD2 (6 bases). Germline V lookup: CDR1 SGHTA, CDR2 FQGNSA. The CDR3 is 14 amino acids. Trimming pared 5 bases from V and 6 bases from J, leaving 17 bases between. CDR3 sequence (DNA): TGTGCCAGCAGCAACGGGGGTGCGGGCCGCGAGCAGTACTTC. It codes for CASSNGGAGREQYF.

This clonotype was seen a few times. The chain is built from TRBV28 and TRBJ2-7, with D tentatively TRBD1 (5 bases). Trimming cost V 2 bases and J 2 bases, with 7 bases left between them. The CDR3 runs to 13 residues. Germline assignment: CDR1 MDHEN and CDR2 SYDVKM. CDR3 sequence: CASSLLGPYEQYF. For the CDR3, the DNA is TGTGCCAGCAGTTTACTGGGGCCCTACGAGCAGTACTTC.

This clonotype was seen only a few times. The chain has TRBV29-1 and TRBJ2-3; no firm D call. The CDR3 loop spans 13 amino acids. Germline loops: CDR1 SQVTM, CDR2 ANQGSEA. With 3 bases removed from V and 8 bases from J, the gap between germline ends came to 15 bases. The CDR3 DNA reads TGCAGCGTTGAGGCCCGGGTGGCTGGTACGCAGTATTTT. Protein sequence: CSVEARVAGTQYF.

V and J are TRBV10-3 and TRBJ1-2, with D tentatively TRBD1 (6 bases). Per germline, CDR1 ENHRY and CDR2 SYGVKD. This CDR3 comprises 11 residues. V was shortened by 9 bases and J by 4 bases, with 9 bases between the two germline ends. The CDR3 protein is CAMGHRYGYTF. The CDR3 nucleotides read TGTGCCATGGGACACCGCTATGGCTACACCTTC.

The chain recombines TRBV27 with TRBJ2-3; D unresolved. V shed 0 bases and J shed 1 base, with 11 bases lying between them. The CDR3 sequence is 16 residues long. Germline assignment: CDR1 MNHEY and CDR2 SMNVEV (reference sequence). The CDR3 region has the DNA TGTGCCAGCAGTTTATCGAACCGCGGACGCACAGATACGCAGTATTTT. Translation gives CASSLSNRGRTDTQYF.

About this clonotype: Germline and junction disagree at one end, which may indicate a read error. V and J are TRBV5-1 and TRBJ1-1; possible D gene TRBD1, 6 bases. Germline V CDR1 and CDR2: SGHRS, YFSETQ. The CDR3 consists of 14 residues. CDR3 coding DNA: TGTGCCAGTAGTCCGGGACAAAGGAACACTGAAGCTTTCTTT. It specifies CASSPGQRNTEAFF.

This clonotype was seen only once. This rearrangement joins TRBV21-1 to TRBJ2-3; TRBD1, the table's D call, lacks a check against the DNA. TRBV21-1 has pseudogene status. The CDR3 totals 14 residues. The CDR3 is CASSRQGGHRYAYF. CDR3 sequence (DNA): TGTGCCAGCAGCAGACAGGGGGGACACAGATACGCGTATTTT.

V and J are TRBV28 and TRBJ2-1; D may be TRBD2 (5 bases). CDR1 and CDR2 from the germline V gene are MDHEN and SYDVKM. This CDR3 contains 14 residues. V was cut by 6 bases and J by 2 bases, with 11 bases left in between. DNA of the CDR3: TGTGCCAGCAGCCCTCCGGGGACCTACAATGAGCAGTTCTTC. Amino acids: CASSPPGTYNEQFF.

The V gene is TRBV7-8, the J gene TRBJ1-4; TRBD1 might be the D (6 bases). CDR3 length equals 14 residues. V was cut by 1 base and J by 12 bases, with 15 bases left in between. Germline V CDR1 and CDR2: SGHVS, FQNEAQ. This CDR3 is CASSLGRGGEELFF. The CDR3, as DNA: TGTGCCAGCAGCTTAGGCAGGGGTGGAGAAGAACTGTTTTTT.

The V gene is TRBV4-1, the J gene TRBJ2-7, with a weak D call TRBD2 (6 bases). This CDR3 region has 15 residues. Germline values: CDR1 MGHRA, CDR2 YSYEKL. Trimming removed 3 bases from V and 5 bases from J, with 17 bases in between. Written as DNA, the CDR3 is TGCGCCAGCAGCCACAGGACGGGGGTGCAGAACGAGCAGTACTTC. It specifies CASSHRTGVQNEQYF.

In its sample, this clonotype was seen many times. Given a much more abundant clone one base away, this may be a read error. This chain connects TRBV4-1 to TRBJ2-7; possible D gene TRBD2, 6 bases. Looked up from germline, CDR1 is MGHRA and CDR2 is YSYEKL. V lost 1 base, J lost 3 bases, and 13 bases lay in between. This CDR3 region has 15 residues. The CDR3 DNA reads TGCGCCAGCAGCCAAGCCCGAGCGGGCGACTACGAGCAGTACTTC. As protein: CASSQARAGDYEQYF.

This clonotype was counted a few times. This chain joins TRBV10-2 and TRBJ2-7; 10 positions agree with TRBD2. CDR3 length: 18 residues. J was trimmed by 4 bases and V by 3 bases; bases with no gene match: 15. Germline V gene sequence: CDR1 WSHSY, CDR2 SAAADI. The CDR3 region has the DNA TGCGCCAGCAGTGACCCCGACCCTACTGTAGCGGGAGGTTACGAGCAGTACTTC. Encoded protein: CASSDPDPTVAGGYEQYF.

V gene TRBV12-3 or TRBV12-4 combines with J gene TRBJ1-4; TRBD1 might be the D (5 bases). Trimming took 3 bases from V and 12 from J, leaving 8 bases between them. This CDR3 spans 11 amino acids. The CDR3 nucleotides read TGTGCCAGCAGTTTCCAGGGCGAACTGTTTTTT. It codes for CASSFQGELFF.

The V and J genes are TRBV6-6 and TRBJ2-2; 10 nucleotides align to TRBD2. This CDR3 has 15 amino acids. The V gene end was trimmed by 8 bases and the J gene end by 7 bases; junction bases not matched to a gene: 10. CDR1 is MNHNY, CDR2 SVGAGI, per germline (reference sequence). The CDR3 loop reads CASLNRGTSVGELFF. CDR3 DNA sequence: TGTGCCAGCTTGAACCGGGGGACTAGCGTCGGGGAGCTGTTTTTT.

In regard to this clonotype: A read error is likely, as this CDR3 ends without the conserved phenylalanine or tryptophan. The V gene is TRBV10-1, the J gene TRBJ2-5; D unclear. CDR1 is WNHNN and CDR2 is SYGVQD in the germline V gene (reference sequence). Deletions cut 1 base from V and 1 base from J, with 7 bases between. The CDR3 consists of 14 residues. The CDR3 nucleotides are TGCGCCAGCAGTGAGTTAAGAGTCCAAGAGACCCAGTACCTC. Amino acid sequence: CASSELRVQETQYL.

This sequence joins TRBV21-1 and TRBJ2-3; the D segment call TRBD1 is taken from the table without a DNA check. TRBV21-1 is termed a pseudogene. There are 16 residues in the CDR3. DNA for the CDR3: TGTGCCAGCAGCGTCCGTAGGGGCAATAGCACAGATACGCAGTATTTT. Protein product: CASSVRRGNSTDTQYF.

The chain has TRBV2 and TRBJ2-1, with 11 bases matching TRBD2. The ends lost 9 bases at V and 4 bases at J; junction bases unmatched: 5. CDR1 SNHLY and CDR2 FYNNEI come from the germline V gene. There are 14 residues in the CDR3. The CDR3 here is CASTSGGGYNEQFF. CDR3 bases: TGTGCCAGTACTAGCGGGGGAGGGTACAATGAGCAGTTCTTC.

The V gene is TRBV29-1, the J gene TRBJ2-5, with a weak D call TRBD1 (8 bases). Germline CDR1 is SQVTM and CDR2 is ANQGSEA. The germline V and J ends were trimmed by 4 bases and 11 bases, with 20 bases remaining between them. The CDR3 extends over 13 amino acids. The CDR3 spells CSVVLDRDYEQYF. CDR3 bases: TGCAGCGTTGTACTGGACAGGGACTATGAGCAGTACTTC.

The chain carries TRBV10-3 and TRBJ1-2; TRBD1 agrees at 9 bases. CDR3 size: 13 residues. Germline assignment: CDR1 ENHRY and CDR2 SYGVKD. V dropped 4 bases and J dropped 8; count of bases not matched to a gene: 5. CDR3 nucleotides: TGTGCCATCAGTGGAACAGGGGGCGAGGGCTACACCTTC. This gives the protein CAISGTGGEGYTF.

V gene TRBV20-1 combines with J gene TRBJ1-2, with 8 bases matching TRBD1. The V gene end was trimmed by 4 bases and the J gene end by 5 bases; junction bases not matched to a gene: 9. Germline V CDR1 and CDR2: DFQATT, SNEGSKA (reference sequence). The CDR3 spans 14 residues. As DNA, the CDR3 is TGCAGTGCTATAGACCGGGACAGGCTTTATGGCTACACCTTC. Encoded protein: CSAIDRDRLYGYTF.

The rearrangement links TRBV6-5 to TRBJ2-3, with 7 bases fitting TRBD2. V was pared by 8 bases and J by 2 bases, with 4 bases of the junction left unmatched. The CDR3 spans 13 residues. Germline V gene sequence: CDR1 MNHEY, CDR2 SVGAGI. The CDR3 DNA is TGTGCCAGCTGTGCGGGAGCCACAGATACGCAGTATTTT. This sequence encodes CASCAGATDTQYF.